This T cell receptor beta chain was profiled in a study of metastatic and nonmetastatic thyroid tumors. This CDR3 has 14 residues. V lost 5 bases, J lost 2 bases, and 13 bases lay in between. Every patient was untreated before thyroid surgery. TCRdb re-called the PCR reads with MiXCR. The table has roughly 4,900 clones, under 30% seen once. This clone is large. The origin of this receptor is a female donor with papillary thyroid cancer or a benign thyroid nodule (not recorded which). Some clones in this sample may be carry-over from other donors' samples. This rearrangement joins TRBV12-3 or TRBV12-4 to TRBJ2-7; a possible D gene is TRBD1 (6 bases). The source material was adjacent normal tissue. The CDR3 sequence: CASSNRDKPYEQYF. CDR3 DNA: TGTGCCAGCAGTAATCGGGACAAACCCTACGAGCAGTACTTC.